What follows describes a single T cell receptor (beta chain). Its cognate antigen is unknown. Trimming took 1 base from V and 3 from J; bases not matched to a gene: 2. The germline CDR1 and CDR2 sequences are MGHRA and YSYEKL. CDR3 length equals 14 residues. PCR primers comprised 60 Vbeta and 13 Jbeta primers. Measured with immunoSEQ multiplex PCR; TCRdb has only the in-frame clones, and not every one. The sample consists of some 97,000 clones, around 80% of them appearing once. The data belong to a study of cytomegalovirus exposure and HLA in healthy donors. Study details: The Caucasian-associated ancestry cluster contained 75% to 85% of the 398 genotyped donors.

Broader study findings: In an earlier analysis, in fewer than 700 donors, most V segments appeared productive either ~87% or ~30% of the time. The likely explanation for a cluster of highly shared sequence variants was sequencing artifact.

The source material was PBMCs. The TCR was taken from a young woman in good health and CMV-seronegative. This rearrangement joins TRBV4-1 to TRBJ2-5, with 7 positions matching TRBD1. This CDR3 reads CASSQGDREETQYF. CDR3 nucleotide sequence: TGCGCCAGCAGCCAAGGAGACAGGGAAGAGACCCAGTACTTC.